Listed below are T cell receptor beta chains from one sample, sequenced in a study of blood T cell repertoires in COVID-19. TCRdb keeps only in-frame clones here, not all; method: immunoSEQ multiplex PCR. In the table there are 150,000 or so clones, about four fifths of which are singletons. The specimen sequenced was PBMCs or T cells enriched from blood (not recorded which). These receptor sequences come from a man aged 50-59 years who had recovered from COVID-19. Both conserved end residues are part of each CDR3. D genes are given only for firm matches. The listing skips clone size in some rows; elsewhere it reads once, few, many or a size class.

d_call: TRBD1
j_call: TRBJ2-2
v_call: TRBV5-1
clone_size: NA
cdr3_nt: TGCGCCAGCAGCTTGGGACAGGGTCCGGGGGAGCTGTTTTTT
cdr3_aa: CASSLGQGPGELFF

d_call: TRBD1
j_call: TRBJ1-1
v_call: TRBV7-2
clone_size: once
cdr3_nt: TGTGCCAGCAGCTACAGGGGTCGAAACACTGAAGCTTTCTTT
cdr3_aa: CASSYRGRNTEAFF

d_call: TRBD2
j_call: TRBJ2-3
v_call: TRBV30
clone_size: once
cdr3_nt: TGTGCCTGGAGTCTTTTTGGACTAGCGGGGGGCGCATCTAGCACAGATACGCAGTATTTT
cdr3_aa: CAWSLFGLAGGASSTDTQYF

d_call: TRBD2
j_call: TRBJ2-1
v_call: TRBV4-3
clone_size: NA
cdr3_nt: TGCGCCAGCAGCCAAAGGGCAAACGGGGGGGCCCTACAGGGGCAGTTCTTC
cdr3_aa: CASSQRANGGALQGQFF

d_call: TRBD2
j_call: TRBJ2-7
v_call: TRBV5-1
clone_size: once
cdr3_nt: TGCGCCAGCAGCACGGGACTAGCGGGGGGCCTTCCCTACGAGCAGTACTTC
cdr3_aa: CASSTGLAGGLPYEQYF

d_call: NA
j_call: TRBJ2-7
v_call: TRBV6-5
clone_size: NA
cdr3_nt: TGTGCCAGCAGTTACTCTCGATCCCTAGAGCAGTACTTC
cdr3_aa: CASSYSRSLEQYF

d_call: TRBD1
j_call: TRBJ2-1
v_call: TRBV6-2/TRBV6-3
clone_size: NA
cdr3_nt: TGTGCCAGCAGTGTGGGGGGGACAGGGCTCGCTGAGCAGTTCTTC
cdr3_aa: CASSVGGTGLAEQFF

d_call: TRBD1
j_call: TRBJ2-7
v_call: TRBV27
clone_size: few
cdr3_nt: TGTGCCAGCAGTTCCGGGACAGGGGTCAACGAGCAGTACTTC
cdr3_aa: CASSSGTGVNEQYF

d_call: NA
j_call: TRBJ1-1
v_call: TRBV29-1
clone_size: NA
cdr3_nt: TGCAGCGTTGACAGACAGAACACTGAAGCTTTCTTT
cdr3_aa: CSVDRQNTEAFF

d_call: TRBD1
j_call: TRBJ1-2
v_call: TRBV19
clone_size: NA
cdr3_nt: TGTGCCAGTAGGACAGGGGGAGTTTCGTATGGCTACACCTTC
cdr3_aa: CASRTGGVSYGYTF

d_call: TRBD1
j_call: TRBJ2-3
v_call: TRBV6-2/TRBV6-3
clone_size: NA
cdr3_nt: TGTGCCAGCAGTCCGACAGGGGTGGCAGATACGCAGTATTTT
cdr3_aa: CASSPTGVADTQYF

d_call: NA
j_call: TRBJ1-1
v_call: TRBV5-1
clone_size: NA
cdr3_nt: TGCGCCAGCAGCTTTGCTGGGAGGGCTGAAGCTTTCTTT
cdr3_aa: CASSFAGRAEAFF

d_call: NA
j_call: TRBJ1-4
v_call: TRBV6-1
clone_size: NA
cdr3_nt: TGTGCCAGCAGTGAATCTCCAGGGGTAGATGAAAAACTGTTTTTT
cdr3_aa: CASSESPGVDEKLFF

d_call: TRBD1
j_call: TRBJ1-1
v_call: TRBV5-1
clone_size: NA
cdr3_nt: TGCGCCAGCAGCGGACAGGAGGACACTGAAGCTTTCTTT
cdr3_aa: CASSGQEDTEAFF

d_call: NA
j_call: TRBJ1-4
v_call: TRBV30
clone_size: NA
cdr3_nt: TGTGCCTGGAGCCTGACAGGAGGACCCGAAAAACTGTTTTTT
cdr3_aa: CAWSLTGGPEKLFF

d_call: TRBD2
j_call: TRBJ2-2
v_call: TRBV23-1
clone_size: many
cdr3_nt: TGCGCCAGCAGTCAATCGAGCGATCCCCCCGCGGTAGCGGGGGGCACCGGGGAGCTGTTTTTT
cdr3_aa: CASSQSSDPPAVAGGTGELFF

d_call: NA
j_call: TRBJ2-3
v_call: TRBV5-1
clone_size: NA
cdr3_nt: TGCGCCAGCAGCTTGACTACAGGGACGGATACGCAGTATTTT
cdr3_aa: CASSLTTGTDTQYF

d_call: NA
j_call: TRBJ1-2
v_call: TRBV19
clone_size: NA
cdr3_nt: TGTGCCAGTATTAAGTCGGGAGGGGCTCATGGCTACACCTTC
cdr3_aa: CASIKSGGAHGYTF

d_call: TRBD1
j_call: TRBJ2-2
v_call: TRBV5-1
clone_size: NA
cdr3_nt: TGCGCCACCACCGGGACAGGGGACACCGGGGAGCTGTTTTTT
cdr3_aa: CATTGTGDTGELFF

d_call: NA
j_call: TRBJ1-6
v_call: TRBV28
clone_size: NA
cdr3_nt: TGTGCCAGCCACACTTCACGGGGGAGGGGTGCCTATAATTCACCCCTCCACTTT
cdr3_aa: CASHTSRGRGAYNSPLHF

d_call: TRBD2
j_call: TRBJ2-3
v_call: TRBV12-3/TRBV12-4
clone_size: NA
cdr3_nt: TGTGCCAGCAGTTTGCGGGAGCCGGATACGCAGTATTTT
cdr3_aa: CASSLREPDTQYF

d_call: TRBD2
j_call: TRBJ2-7
v_call: TRBV4-1
clone_size: NA
cdr3_nt: TGCGCCAGCAGCCAAGACCGGACTAGCTACGAGCAGTACTTC
cdr3_aa: CASSQDRTSYEQYF

d_call: TRBD2
j_call: TRBJ2-1
v_call: TRBV30
clone_size: NA
cdr3_nt: TGTGCCTGGAGCCCTAGCGGGGGGCCCAATGAGCAGTTCTTC
cdr3_aa: CAWSPSGGPNEQFF

d_call: TRBD1
j_call: TRBJ1-4
v_call: TRBV11-2
clone_size: NA
cdr3_nt: TGTGCCAGCAGCCCCCCGGGACAGGGGTTAGAAAAACTGTTTTTT
cdr3_aa: CASSPPGQGLEKLFF

d_call: NA
j_call: TRBJ1-2
v_call: TRBV5-6
clone_size: NA
cdr3_nt: TGTGCCAGCAGCTTGGGGGGAGGCAGATTTAACTATGGCTACACCTTC
cdr3_aa: CASSLGGGRFNYGYTF

d_call: NA
j_call: TRBJ2-2
v_call: TRBV2
clone_size: once
cdr3_nt: TGTGCCAGCCGACTTTCCCCGAACACCGGGGAGCTGTTTTTT
cdr3_aa: CASRLSPNTGELFF

d_call: TRBD2
j_call: TRBJ2-7
v_call: TRBV30
clone_size: NA
cdr3_nt: TGTGCCTGGAGCGTACAGCGGGGGGCCTACGAGCAGTACTTC
cdr3_aa: CAWSVQRGAYEQYF

d_call: TRBD1
j_call: TRBJ2-7
v_call: TRBV28
clone_size: NA
cdr3_nt: TGTGCCAGCAGTTTCACCAGGGGGCTTCTACGTGGGCAGTACTTC
cdr3_aa: CASSFTRGLLRGQYF

d_call: TRBD2
j_call: TRBJ2-7
v_call: TRBV13
clone_size: NA
cdr3_nt: TGTGCCAGCAGCTCTAGCGGGGTGGGGGAGCAGTACTTC
cdr3_aa: CASSSSGVGEQYF

d_call: TRBD1
j_call: TRBJ2-1
v_call: TRBV10-3
clone_size: NA
cdr3_nt: TGTGCCATCGGCAAGGGACAGACCTACAATGAGCAGTTCTTC
cdr3_aa: CAIGKGQTYNEQFF

d_call: TRBD1
j_call: TRBJ2-7
v_call: TRBV2
clone_size: NA
cdr3_nt: TGTGCCAGCAGTCGCTCCGGGACAGGGGTCGGCGAGCAGTACTTC
cdr3_aa: CASSRSGTGVGEQYF

d_call: NA
j_call: TRBJ1-2
v_call: TRBV29-1
clone_size: once
cdr3_nt: TGCAGCGTTGAAGATCGCGTTCGGGAGACCTTC
cdr3_aa: CSVEDRVRETF

d_call: NA
j_call: TRBJ1-5
v_call: TRBV27
clone_size: NA
cdr3_nt: TGTGCCAGCAGTTTAAAACAGCGGGATCAGCCCCAGCATTTT
cdr3_aa: CASSLKQRDQPQHF

d_call: NA
j_call: TRBJ2-3
v_call: TRBV6-1
clone_size: NA
cdr3_nt: TGTGCCAGCAGTGAAACGGCAGGGAGCACAGATACGCAGTATTTT
cdr3_aa: CASSETAGSTDTQYF

d_call: TRBD1
j_call: TRBJ2-5
v_call: TRBV6-5
clone_size: NA
cdr3_nt: TGTGCCAGCAGTTACTCCGGCAGGGGGAACCAAGAGACCCAGTACTTC
cdr3_aa: CASSYSGRGNQETQYF

d_call: TRBD1
j_call: TRBJ1-5
v_call: TRBV7-9
clone_size: NA
cdr3_nt: TGTGCCAGCAGCTCCGAGGACAGGCCCTCGACCCCCCAGCATTTT
cdr3_aa: CASSSEDRPSTPQHF

d_call: NA
j_call: TRBJ1-5
v_call: TRBV4-3
clone_size: NA
cdr3_nt: TGCGCCAGCAGCCAAGATCTCGATCAGCCCCAGCATTTT
cdr3_aa: CASSQDLDQPQHF

d_call: TRBD2
j_call: TRBJ2-5
v_call: TRBV7-2
clone_size: NA
cdr3_nt: TGTGCCAGCAGCCCAACTAGCGGGGGAAAGACCCAGTACTTC
cdr3_aa: CASSPTSGGKTQYF

d_call: NA
j_call: TRBJ2-2
v_call: TRBV7-9
clone_size: once
cdr3_nt: TGTGCCAGCAGCTTTCGATCGCTAGGCGCGAACACCGGGGAGCTGTTTTTT
cdr3_aa: CASSFRSLGANTGELFF

d_call: NA
j_call: TRBJ2-2
v_call: TRBV7-9
clone_size: NA
cdr3_nt: TGTGCCAGCAGCGTCCGGACAGAGGAGAAGTTCGGGGAGCTGTTTTTT
cdr3_aa: CASSVRTEEKFGELFF

d_call: TRBD2
j_call: TRBJ2-1
v_call: TRBV10-1
clone_size: many
cdr3_nt: TGCGCCAGCAGTGTGGCAGCGGGGGGGCGAAGTGAGCAGTTCTTC
cdr3_aa: CASSVAAGGRSEQFF

d_call: TRBD1
j_call: TRBJ2-3
v_call: TRBV18
clone_size: once
cdr3_nt: TGTGCCAGCTCATCGACAGGGATTCGCACAGATACGCAGTATTTT
cdr3_aa: CASSSTGIRTDTQYF

d_call: NA
j_call: TRBJ2-3
v_call: TRBV9
clone_size: NA
cdr3_nt: TGTGCCAGCAGCGGGAGGCTACTTGTTTATATCGATTTAGATACGCAGTATTTT
cdr3_aa: CASSGRLLVYIDLDTQYF

d_call: TRBD1
j_call: TRBJ1-3
v_call: TRBV3-1/TRBV3-2
clone_size: few
cdr3_nt: TGTGCCAGCAGCCAAACCGACAGGGGGCACACCATATATTTT
cdr3_aa: CASSQTDRGHTIYF

d_call: NA
j_call: TRBJ2-7
v_call: TRBV2
clone_size: NA
cdr3_nt: TGTGCCAGCAGTGAAACAGGGATTTACGAGCAGTACTTC
cdr3_aa: CASSETGIYEQYF

d_call: TRBD2
j_call: TRBJ2-3
v_call: TRBV7-9
clone_size: NA
cdr3_nt: TGTGCCAGCAGCTTAGAACCTAGCGGTAGCACAGATACGCAGTATTTT
cdr3_aa: CASSLEPSGSTDTQYF

d_call: TRBD1
j_call: TRBJ1-1
v_call: TRBV7-2
clone_size: few
cdr3_nt: TGTGCCAGCAGCTTAGTCCCCATAACAGGGGGCACTGAAGCTTTCTTT
cdr3_aa: CASSLVPITGGTEAFF

d_call: TRBD2
j_call: TRBJ2-1
v_call: TRBV7-2
clone_size: NA
cdr3_nt: TGTGCCAGCAGCTTAGCCCCCATAGCGGGGCCCTACAATGAGCAGTTCTTC
cdr3_aa: CASSLAPIAGPYNEQFF

d_call: NA
j_call: TRBJ2-6
v_call: TRBV11-2
clone_size: NA
cdr3_nt: TGTGCCAGCAGCCCAGTTTCCTCGGGGGCCAACGTCCTGACTTTC
cdr3_aa: CASSPVSSGANVLTF

d_call: NA
j_call: TRBJ2-3
v_call: TRBV7-9
clone_size: NA
cdr3_nt: TGTGCCAGCAGCTTAGCGCGGACTCATGTAAACTCAGATACGCAGTATTTT
cdr3_aa: CASSLARTHVNSDTQYF

d_call: TRBD1
j_call: TRBJ1-1
v_call: TRBV11-2
clone_size: NA
cdr3_nt: TGTGCCAGCACCCGTCACCCCGAGACAGGGCGGACTGAAGCTTTCTTT
cdr3_aa: CASTRHPETGRTEAFF

d_call: TRBD1
j_call: TRBJ2-2
v_call: TRBV7-2
clone_size: NA
cdr3_nt: TGTGCCAGCAGCTGGACAGGGTACCGTCCGGGGGAGCTGTTTTTT
cdr3_aa: CASSWTGYRPGELFF

d_call: TRBD2
j_call: TRBJ2-3
v_call: TRBV11-2
clone_size: NA
cdr3_nt: TGTGCCAGCAGCCCCCGGGGGGGAAAGGGGTCGGGCCCCACAGATACGCAGTATTTT
cdr3_aa: CASSPRGGKGSGPTDTQYF

d_call: TRBD1
j_call: TRBJ1-5
v_call: TRBV19
clone_size: once
cdr3_nt: TGTGCCAGTAGTACCACAGGGGGAGGACAGCCCCAGCATTTT
cdr3_aa: CASSTTGGGQPQHF

d_call: TRBD2
j_call: TRBJ2-1
v_call: TRBV10-3
clone_size: once
cdr3_nt: TGTGCCATCAGTCCCAGCGGGGGGGACAATGAGCAGTTCTTC
cdr3_aa: CAISPSGGDNEQFF

d_call: TRBD1
j_call: TRBJ1-1
v_call: TRBV6-5
clone_size: NA
cdr3_nt: TGTGCCAGCAGTCCGACAGGGGGGACGGGTGAAGCTTTCTTT
cdr3_aa: CASSPTGGTGEAFF

d_call: TRBD1
j_call: TRBJ2-5
v_call: TRBV7-6
clone_size: NA
cdr3_nt: TGTGCCAGCAGCTTAGGACAGGGGAGGAGGGAGACCCAGTACTTC
cdr3_aa: CASSLGQGRRETQYF

d_call: NA
j_call: TRBJ1-6
v_call: TRBV10-1
clone_size: NA
cdr3_nt: TGCGCCAAGCGATACAGGGAGCGTAATTCACCCCTCCACTTT
cdr3_aa: CAKRYRERNSPLHF

d_call: NA
j_call: TRBJ2-3
v_call: TRBV6-4
clone_size: NA
cdr3_nt: TGTGCCAGCTCGGACTACGGGACAGATACGCAGTATTTT
cdr3_aa: CASSDYGTDTQYF